This T cell receptor beta chain was documented in a study of T cells in Graves' hyperthyroidism and ophthalmopathy. RNA transcripts served as the template for amplifying TCR beta CDR3 regions. The TCR CDR3 was amplified in a first-round RT-PCR using the HTBI primer set. TCRdb recomputed calls from the multiplex PCR reads with MiXCR, one row per CDR3 protein. This sample has about 200,000 distinct CDR3 sequences; about 17% occur once, and the top ten carry roughly 49%. In this sample, this clonotype turned up many times. Trimming pared 6 bases from V and 0 bases from J, leaving 18 bases between. This CDR3 is 16 amino acids long. Per germline, CDR1 KGHSH and CDR2 LQKENI.

The chain recombines TRBV18 with TRBJ2-7; TRBD1 might be the D (5 bases). The receptor was derived from a woman between 45 and 60 years old with Graves' hyperthyroidism. Sequencing input: blood. The DNA for the CDR3 is TGTGCCAGCTCTCCGCAGGGTTCAACACTCTCCTACGAGCAGTACTTC. The encoded protein is CASSPQGSTLSYEQYF.